The 9 T cell receptor beta chains in this list originate from one sample, sequenced in a study of blood T cell repertoires in COVID-19. Data came from immunoSEQ multiplex PCR; TCRdb stores just in-frame clones and leaves some out. This table holds approximately 61,000 clones, more than 65% found once. Sequenced input: peripheral blood. The source is a woman in her sixties or seventies with acute or convalescent COVID-19.

The V and J genes are TRBV9 and TRBJ2-2, with D possibly matching TRBD1 (6 bases). The germline gives CDR1 SGDLS, CDR2 YYNGEE. The CDR3 is 16 residues long. V was clipped by 3 bases and J by 1 base, with 13 bases between them. CDR3 sequence (DNA): TGTGCCAGCAGCGCCCTACAGGGTAGGAACACCGGGGAGCTGTTTTTT. This sequence encodes CASSALQGRNTGELFF.

The chain uses TRBV7-3 and TRBJ2-3; 7 bases align to TRBD2. Germline V gene data show CDR1 as SGHTA and CDR2 as FQGTGA. The V segment lost 2 bases and the J segment 2 bases; nucleotides outside the gene matches: 4. This CDR3 has 15 residues. This chain's CDR3 is CASSLAGTTTDTQYF. In DNA form, the CDR3 reads TGTGCCAGCAGCTTAGCCGGGACTACCACAGATACGCAGTATTTT.

Note on this clone: A read error may account for a junction end that differs from germline. The chain carries TRBV7-2 and TRBJ1-5; TRBD1 is a possible D gene (5 bases). The CDR3 consists of 15 residues. Germline CDR1 and CDR2: SGHTA and FQGNSA. DNA of the CDR3: TGTGCCAGCAGCTTAGCGCAGGGCGGTAATCGGCCCCAGCATTTT. Protein sequence: CASSLAQGGNRPQHF.

The chain joins TRBV18 to TRBJ1-1, with 7 bases fitting TRBD1. V shed 1 base, J shed 1 base, and the junction held 3 bases outside the gene matches. CDR1 is KGHSH, CDR2 LQKENI, per germline. The CDR3 totals 15 residues. The CDR3, as DNA: TGTGCCAGCTCACCACAGGGGGCGGAGAACACTGAAGCTTTCTTT. Encoded protein: CASSPQGAENTEAFF.

This chain connects TRBV2 to TRBJ2-5; weak D call: TRBD1 (6 bases). V lost 8 bases and J 4 bases, leaving 20 bases between the germline ends. The CDR3 has 15 amino acids. From germline, CDR1 is SNHLY and CDR2 FYNNEI. DNA for the CDR3: TGTGCCAGCTCCCCGCTTCAGGGGAAGGGAGAGACCCAGTACTTC. Amino acid sequence: CASSPLQGKGETQYF.

On this clone itself: Since a much larger clone is just one base distant, this may be a read error. The rearrangement joins TRBV29-1 to TRBJ2-2, with D maybe TRBD1 (5 bases). V lost 2 bases, J lost 2 bases, and 6 bases lay in between. The V gene's germline CDR1 is SQVTM and CDR2 ANQGSEA. CDR3 length: 13 residues. CDR3 in DNA: TGCAGCGTTGAACAGGGTAACACCGGGGAGCTGTTTTTT. Amino acids: CSVEQGNTGELFF.

This sequence joins TRBV15 and TRBJ2-7; D is perhaps TRBD1 (6 bases). The CDR3 spans 16 residues. The V gene lost 1 base and the J gene lost 4 bases, with 17 bases spanning the gap. Germline CDR1 and CDR2: LNHNV and YYDKDF (reference sequence). The CDR3 here is CATSRGSNRDVYEQYF. The CDR3 DNA reads as TGTGCCACCAGCAGAGGGTCGAACAGGGACGTGTACGAGCAGTACTTC.

The gene calls are TRBV7-6 and TRBJ2-3; TRBD1 might be the D (5 bases). CDR1 is SGHVS and CDR2 is FNYEAQ in the germline V gene. Deletions cut 3 bases from V and 4 bases from J, with 17 bases between. This CDR3 region has 16 residues. CDR3 DNA sequence: TGTGCCAGCAGCTTGGGGCCGGTAGGGATGGCAGATACGCAGTATTTT. Its protein product is CASSLGPVGMADTQYF. Based on the CDR3 plus reference TRBV7-6 and TRBJ2-3, the full variable domain is GAGVSQSPRYKVTKRGQDVALRCDPISGHVSLYWYRQALGQGPEFLTYFNYEAQQDKSGLPNDRFSAERPEGSISTLTIQRTEQRDSAMYRCASSLGPVGMADTQYFGPGTRLTVL.

The rearrangement links TRBV30 to TRBJ2-7, with 7 bases lining up with TRBD1. Germline CDR1 is GTSNPN and CDR2 is SVGIG (reference sequence). V lost 3 bases, J lost 5 bases, and 10 bases stayed unmatched. The CDR3 is made up of 14 amino acids. DNA of the CDR3: TGTGCCTGGAGAAAGGGTAGGGGGCTCGACGAGCAGTACTTC. Encoded protein: CAWRKGRGLDEQYF.